A selection of T cell receptor beta chains follows, all from one sample in a study of blood T cell repertoires in COVID-19. The repertoire was sequenced with immunoSEQ multiplex PCR; TCRdb's copy has only in-frame clones and lacks some. The table has tens of thousands of clones, 85% to 90% seen once; the top ten hold around 4.7%. The source material was peripheral blood. The origin of the receptors is a woman aged 80 or over with active COVID-19. Each CDR3 is given with its conserved first and last residue. The D gene is left open where the match is weak. Part of the rows lack a size; the others show once, few, many or a class for expanded clones.

16	TRBV6-1	TRBJ2-5	-	-	CASSELSPGLQETQYF	TGTGCCAGCAGTGAACTTAGCCCAGGGCTCCAAGAGACCCAGTACTTC
14	TRBV29-1	TRBJ2-1	-	TRBD1	CSVEYGQGTNEQFF	TGCAGCGTTGAATATGGACAGGGTACCAATGAGCAGTTCTTC
10	TRBV19	TRBJ2-7	-	-	CASFRVGQYF	TGTGCCAGTTTCCGGGTAGGGCAGTACTTC
15	TRBV2	TRBJ2-5	-	TRBD1	CASSDPGQGPETQYF	TGTGCCAGCAGTGACCCGGGACAGGGGCCGGAGACCCAGTACTTC
16	TRBV7-9	TRBJ2-3	-	TRBD1	CASSQLRDSGRDTQYF	TGTGCCAGCAGCCAGCTTAGGGACAGCGGAAGGGATACGCAGTATTTT
18	TRBV4-3	TRBJ2-6	once	-	CASSQGGPLGSGANVLTF	TGCGCCAGCAGCCAAGGGGGGCCCCTTGGCTCTGGGGCCAACGTCCTGACTTTC
15	TRBV9	TRBJ1-4	-	-	CASSGTGEGFEKLFF	TGTGCCAGCAGCGGGACTGGAGAGGGATTTGAAAAACTGTTTTTT
16	TRBV25-1	TRBJ1-3	-	-	CASSESGWTSGNTIYF	TGTGCCAGCAGTGAATCGGGGTGGACCTCTGGAAACACCATATATTTT
12	TRBV29-1	TRBJ2-5	-	-	CSVAAGGKTQYF	TGCAGCGTTGCGGCAGGGGGGAAGACCCAGTACTTC
15	TRBV5-1	TRBJ2-1	-	TRBD2	CASSFNSGRGNEQFF	TGCGCCAGCAGCTTCAATAGCGGGAGGGGGAATGAGCAGTTCTTC
15	TRBV7-9	TRBJ2-3	once	TRBD2	CASSLSGAGTDTQYF	TGTGCCAGCAGCCTTAGCGGGGCCGGCACAGATACGCAGTATTTT
15	TRBV9	TRBJ2-2	-	-	CASSATTPNTGELFF	TGTGCCAGCAGCGCGACTACCCCGAACACCGGGGAGCTGTTTTTT
14	TRBV29-1	TRBJ2-1	-	TRBD1	CSARQGASDNEQFF	TGCAGCGCACGACAGGGGGCGTCAGACAATGAGCAGTTCTTC
16	TRBV7-2	TRBJ2-5	-	TRBD2	CASSPEGLALGETQYF	TGTGCCAGCAGCCCCGAGGGACTAGCGCTCGGAGAGACCCAGTACTTC
13	TRBV5-4	TRBJ2-2	-	-	CASSFLQAGELFF	TGTGCCAGCAGCTTTCTCCAAGCAGGGGAGCTGTTTTTT
16	TRBV27	TRBJ2-4	few	TRBD2	CASSLRASGRRDIQYF	TGTGCCAGCAGCTTGAGGGCTAGCGGGAGACGGGACATTCAGTACTTC
14	TRBV7-2	TRBJ2-7	few	TRBD2	CASRTLAGSNEQYF	TGTGCCAGCAGGACCCTAGCGGGAAGCAACGAGCAGTACTTC
13	TRBV24-1	TRBJ2-1	-	-	CATSDTDSGWQFF	TGTGCCACCAGTGATACTGACAGCGGGTGGCAGTTCTTC
15	TRBV28	TRBJ2-2	-	-	CASSLGQGGTGELFF	TGTGCCAGCAGTTTAGGGCAGGGAGGCACCGGGGAGCTGTTTTTT